What follows describes a single T cell receptor beta chain. V dropped 5 bases and J dropped 3; count of bases not matched to a gene: 6. CDR1 is LGHDT and CDR2 is YNNKEL in the germline V gene (reference sequence). The CDR3 covers 15 residues. This sample stems from a study of control samples from healthy donors and cancer patients. TCRdb's copy holds only in-frame clones and misses some; the assay was immunoSEQ multiplex PCR. Of over 110,000 clones in the sample, over 85% are singletons; the top ten hold roughly 10%. Material: blood. The gene calls are TRBV3-1 (or the pseudogene TRBV3-2) and TRBJ2-1; 8 bases line up with TRBD2. The source is a man younger than 40 in good health. CDR3 amino acids: CASSLTSGDYNEQFF. CDR3 coding DNA: TGTGCCAGCAGCTTAACTAGCGGAGACTACAATGAGCAGTTCTTC.